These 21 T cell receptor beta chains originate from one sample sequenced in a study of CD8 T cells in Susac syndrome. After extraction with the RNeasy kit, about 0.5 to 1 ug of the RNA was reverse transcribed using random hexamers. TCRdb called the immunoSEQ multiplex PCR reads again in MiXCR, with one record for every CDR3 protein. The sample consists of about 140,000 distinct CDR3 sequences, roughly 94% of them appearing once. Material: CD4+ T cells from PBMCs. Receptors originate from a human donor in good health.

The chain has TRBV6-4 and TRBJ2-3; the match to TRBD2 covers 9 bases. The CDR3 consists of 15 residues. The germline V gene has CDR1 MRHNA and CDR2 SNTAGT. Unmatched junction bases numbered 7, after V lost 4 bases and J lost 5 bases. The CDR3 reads CASSGSAGGRDTQYF. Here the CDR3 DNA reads TGTGCCAGCAGTGGCTCAGCGGGAGGTCGAGATACGCAGTATTTT.

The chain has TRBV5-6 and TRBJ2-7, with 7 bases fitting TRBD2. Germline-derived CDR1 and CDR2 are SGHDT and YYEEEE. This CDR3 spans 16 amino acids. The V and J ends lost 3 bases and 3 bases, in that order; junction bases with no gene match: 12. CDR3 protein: CASSWGRGEIIYEQYF. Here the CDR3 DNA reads TGTGCCAGCAGCTGGGGCCGGGGGGAGATTATCTACGAGCAGTACTTC.

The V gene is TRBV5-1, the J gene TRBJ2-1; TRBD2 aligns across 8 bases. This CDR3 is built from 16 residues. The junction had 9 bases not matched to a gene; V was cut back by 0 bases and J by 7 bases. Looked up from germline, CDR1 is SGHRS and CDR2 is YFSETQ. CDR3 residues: CASSLGAGVEVNEQFF. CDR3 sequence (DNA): TGCGCCAGCAGCTTGGGAGCGGGAGTAGAGGTGAATGAGCAGTTCTTC.

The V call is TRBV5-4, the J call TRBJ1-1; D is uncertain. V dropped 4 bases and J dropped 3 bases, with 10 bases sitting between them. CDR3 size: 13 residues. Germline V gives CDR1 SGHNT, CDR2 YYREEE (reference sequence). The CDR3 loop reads CASSLMPDTEAFF. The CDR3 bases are TGTGCCAGCAGCCTAATGCCGGACACTGAAGCTTTCTTT.

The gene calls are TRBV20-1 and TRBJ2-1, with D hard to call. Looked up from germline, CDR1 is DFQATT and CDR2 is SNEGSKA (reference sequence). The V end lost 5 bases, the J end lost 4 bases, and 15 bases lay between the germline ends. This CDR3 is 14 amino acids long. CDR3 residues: CSAPGGATYNEQFF. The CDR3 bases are TGCAGTGCTCCGGGTGGAGCGACGTACAATGAGCAGTTCTTC.

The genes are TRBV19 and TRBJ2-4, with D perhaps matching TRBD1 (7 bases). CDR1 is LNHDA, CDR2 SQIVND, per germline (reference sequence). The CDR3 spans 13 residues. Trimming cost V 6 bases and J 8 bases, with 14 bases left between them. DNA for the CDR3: TGTGCCAGTAGGAACAGGGGAGGTGACATTCAGTACTTC. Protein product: CASRNRGGDIQYF.

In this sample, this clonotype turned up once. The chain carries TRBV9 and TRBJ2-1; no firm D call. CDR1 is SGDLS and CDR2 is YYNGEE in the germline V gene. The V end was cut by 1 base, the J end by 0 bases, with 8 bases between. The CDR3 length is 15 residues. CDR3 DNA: TGTGCCAGCAGCGTAACGGACGCCTCCTACAATGAGCAGTTCTTC. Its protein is CASSVTDASYNEQFF.

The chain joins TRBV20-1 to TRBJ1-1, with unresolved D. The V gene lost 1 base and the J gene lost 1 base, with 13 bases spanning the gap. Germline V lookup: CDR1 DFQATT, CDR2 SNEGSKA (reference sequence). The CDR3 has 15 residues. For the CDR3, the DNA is TGCAGTGCTAGAGGATTAAGACCGCCGAACACTGAAGCTTTCTTT. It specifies CSARGLRPPNTEAFF.

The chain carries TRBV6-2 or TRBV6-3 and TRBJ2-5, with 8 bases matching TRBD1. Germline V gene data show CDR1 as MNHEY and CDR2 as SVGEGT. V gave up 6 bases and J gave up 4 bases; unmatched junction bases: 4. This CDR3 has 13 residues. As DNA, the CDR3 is TGTGCCAGCAGGGAGACAGGGGCAGAGACCCAGTACTTC. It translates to CASRETGAETQYF.

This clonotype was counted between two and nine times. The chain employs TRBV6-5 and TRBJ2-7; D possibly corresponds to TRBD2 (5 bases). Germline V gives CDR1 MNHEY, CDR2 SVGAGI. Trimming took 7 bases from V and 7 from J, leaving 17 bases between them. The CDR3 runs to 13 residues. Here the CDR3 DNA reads TGTGCCAGCAAGACGGAGGTCACGGGTGAGCAGTACTTC. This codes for CASKTEVTGEQYF.

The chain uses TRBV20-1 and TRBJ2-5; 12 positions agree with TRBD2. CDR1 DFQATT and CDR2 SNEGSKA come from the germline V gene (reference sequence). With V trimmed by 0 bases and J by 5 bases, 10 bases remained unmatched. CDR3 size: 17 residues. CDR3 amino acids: CSARDRRASGRGETQYF. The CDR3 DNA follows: TGCAGTGCTAGAGATCGAAGGGCTAGCGGGAGGGGGGAGACCCAGTACTTC.

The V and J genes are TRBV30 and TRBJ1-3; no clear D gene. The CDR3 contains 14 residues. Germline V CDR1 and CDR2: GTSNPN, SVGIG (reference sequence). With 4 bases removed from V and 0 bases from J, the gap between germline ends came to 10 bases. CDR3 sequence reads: CAWTPVFSGNTIYF. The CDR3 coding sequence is TGTGCCTGGACACCCGTATTCTCTGGAAACACCATATATTTT.

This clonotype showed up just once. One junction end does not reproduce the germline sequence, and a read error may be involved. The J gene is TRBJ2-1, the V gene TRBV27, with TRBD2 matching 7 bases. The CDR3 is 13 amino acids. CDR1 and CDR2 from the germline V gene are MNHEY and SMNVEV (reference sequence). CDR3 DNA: TGTGCCTGCAGGGCTAGCGGAATCAATGAGCAGTTCTTC. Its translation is CACRASGINEQFF.

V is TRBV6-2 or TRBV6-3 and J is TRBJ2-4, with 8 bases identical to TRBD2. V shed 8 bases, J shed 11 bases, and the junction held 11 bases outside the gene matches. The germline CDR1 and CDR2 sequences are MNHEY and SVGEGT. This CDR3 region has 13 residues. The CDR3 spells CASGGQRGGFQYF. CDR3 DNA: TGTGCCAGCGGTGGGCAACGGGGGGGATTTCAGTACTTC.

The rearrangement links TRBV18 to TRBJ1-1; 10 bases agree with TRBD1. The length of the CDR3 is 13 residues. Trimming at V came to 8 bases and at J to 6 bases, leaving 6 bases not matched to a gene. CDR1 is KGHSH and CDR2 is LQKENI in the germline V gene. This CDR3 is CASGRTGGSEAFF. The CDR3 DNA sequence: TGTGCCAGCGGACGGACAGGGGGGTCTGAAGCTTTCTTT.

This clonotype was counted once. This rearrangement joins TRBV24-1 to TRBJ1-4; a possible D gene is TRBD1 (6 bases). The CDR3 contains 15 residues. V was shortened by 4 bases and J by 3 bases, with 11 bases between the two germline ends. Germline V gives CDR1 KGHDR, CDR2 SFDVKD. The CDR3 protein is CATSDTGSPNEKLFF. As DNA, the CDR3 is TGTGCCACCAGTGACACAGGGAGTCCTAATGAAAAACTGTTTTTT.

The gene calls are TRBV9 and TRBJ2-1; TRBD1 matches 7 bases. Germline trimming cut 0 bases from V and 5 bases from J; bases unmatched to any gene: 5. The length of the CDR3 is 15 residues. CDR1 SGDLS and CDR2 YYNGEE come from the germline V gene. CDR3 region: CASSVVGRGNNEQFF. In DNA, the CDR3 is TGTGCCAGCAGCGTAGTGGGCAGGGGGAACAATGAGCAGTTCTTC.

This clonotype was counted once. The CDR3 DNA follows: TGCAGTGCTAGGGTGGGGAGGTCCTCATCTAACTATGGCTACACCTTC. This codes for CSARVGRSSSNYGYTF. The gene calls are TRBV20-1 and TRBJ1-2; D gene ambiguous. Per germline, CDR1 DFQATT and CDR2 SNEGSKA (reference sequence). The CDR3 contains 16 residues. Between the trimmed V and J ends, which lost 3 bases and 0 bases, there was a span of 17 bases.

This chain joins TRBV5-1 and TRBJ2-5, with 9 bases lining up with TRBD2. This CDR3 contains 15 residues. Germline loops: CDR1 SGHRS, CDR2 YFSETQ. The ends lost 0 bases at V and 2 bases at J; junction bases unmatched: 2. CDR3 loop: CASSLEAGGQETQYF. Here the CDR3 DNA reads TGCGCCAGCAGCTTGGAGGCGGGGGGGCAAGAGACCCAGTACTTC.

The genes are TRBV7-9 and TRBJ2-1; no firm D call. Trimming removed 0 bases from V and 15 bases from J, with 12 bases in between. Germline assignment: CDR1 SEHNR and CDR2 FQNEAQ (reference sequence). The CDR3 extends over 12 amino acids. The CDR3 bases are TGTGCCAGCAGCTTAGCGGTTGGGCGGAGGTTCTTC. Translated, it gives CASSLAVGRRFF.

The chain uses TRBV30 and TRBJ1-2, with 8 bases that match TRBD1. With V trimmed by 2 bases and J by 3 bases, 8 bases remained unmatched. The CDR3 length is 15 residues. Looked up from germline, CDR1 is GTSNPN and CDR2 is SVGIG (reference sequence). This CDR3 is CAWSFGQGWDYGYTF. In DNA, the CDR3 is TGTGCCTGGAGTTTCGGACAGGGATGGGACTATGGCTACACCTTC.